Shown below are 24 T cell receptor beta chains from a single sample sequenced in a study of blood T cell repertoires in COVID-19. The table came from immunoSEQ multiplex PCR; TCRdb's copy has only in-frame clones and leaves some out. The sample includes about 98,000 clones, 82% of them seen just once. The sample consisted of peripheral blood. These TCRs come from a man between 65 and 85 years old with active or convalescent COVID-19.

This clone appeared once. The chain recombines TRBV30 with TRBJ2-1; 7 nucleotides agree with TRBD1. Looked up from germline, CDR1 is GTSNPN and CDR2 is SVGIG (reference sequence). With 0 bases clipped from V and 5 bases from J, the junction kept 7 bases outside the gene matches. The CDR3 has 15 residues. The CDR3 DNA sequence: TGTGCCTGGAGTGTCTCCGGGACAGACGACAATGAGCAGTTCTTC. Protein sequence: CAWSVSGTDDNEQFF.

The chain couples TRBV5-4 to TRBJ2-7, with D maybe TRBD2 (6 bases). The ends were cut back, 3 bases at V and 2 bases at J, with 12 bases in the middle. The CDR3 extends over 14 amino acids. Germline V gene sequence: CDR1 SGHNT, CDR2 YYREEE (reference sequence). The CDR3 spells CASSSAGLAYEQYF. The CDR3 region has the DNA TGTGCCAGCAGCTCCGCGGGACTGGCCTACGAGCAGTACTTC.

The chain links TRBV11-3 to TRBJ2-1; D gene ambiguous. The CDR3 is made up of 14 amino acids. V lost 0 bases and J 6 bases, leaving 9 bases between the germline ends. CDR1 and CDR2 (germline): SGHNT, YENEEA. CDR3 bases: TGTGCCAGCAGCTTAGATCCTCCGGGCAATGAGCAGTTCTTC. Its protein is CASSLDPPGNEQFF.

This clone was observed a single time. The chain carries TRBV19 and TRBJ2-1; 10 bases are shared with TRBD1. Germline CDR1 and CDR2: LNHDA and SQIVND (reference sequence). The J segment lost 5 bases and the V segment lost 5 bases, leaving 9 bases of the junction unmatched. The CDR3 has 16 amino acids. The CDR3 sequence is CASSQTGTGAHNEQFF. Here the CDR3 DNA reads TGTGCCAGTAGTCAAACCGGGACAGGGGCCCACAATGAGCAGTTCTTC. The variable domain in full, with the rest retrieved from reference TRBV19 and TRBJ2-1, is DGGITQSPKYLFRKEGQNVTLSCEQNLNHDAMYWYRQDPGQGLRLIYYSQIVNDFQKGDIAEGYSVSREKKESFPLTVTSAQKNPTAFYLCASSQTGTGAHNEQFFGPGTRLTVL.

The chain uses TRBV7-2 and TRBJ2-7; perhaps TRBD1 as D (7 bases). V was pared by 5 bases and J by 1 base, with 12 bases between. CDR3 size: 14 residues. CDR1 SGHTA and CDR2 FQGNSA come from the germline V gene. The CDR3 bases are TGTGCCAGCAGCCCAGGGGGGAGGTCCTACGAGCAGTACTTC. It codes for CASSPGGRSYEQYF. The full variable domain, in which reference TRBV7-2 and TRBJ2-7 provide the parts outside the CDR3, is GAGVSQSPSNKVTEKGKDVELRCDPISGHTALYWYRQSLGQGLEFLIYFQGNSAPDKSGLPSDRFSAERTGGSVSTLTIQRTQQEDSAVYLCASSPGGRSYEQYFGPGTRLTVT.

This clone qualifies as medium-sized. V and J are TRBV14 and TRBJ2-7; 10 nucleotides align to TRBD2. The V gene end was trimmed by 4 bases and the J gene end by 1 base; junction bases not matched to a gene: 7. CDR1 and CDR2 from the germline V gene are SGHDN and FVKESK. This CDR3 comprises 16 residues. CDR3 in amino acids: CASSPRVAGGSYEQYF. The CDR3, as DNA: TGTGCCAGCAGCCCCCGGGTAGCGGGGGGTTCCTACGAGCAGTACTTC.

This chain connects TRBV6-5 to TRBJ1-2, with D perhaps TRBD1 (6 bases). Trimming cost V 6 bases and J 7 bases, with 21 bases left between them. The CDR3 sequence is 15 residues long. Germline V gives CDR1 MNHEY, CDR2 SVGAGI. The CDR3 bases are TGTGCCAGCAGCCAAACTACAGGGCGCGCTAGTGGCTACACCTTC. It specifies CASSQTTGRASGYTF.

The chain is built from TRBV9 and TRBJ1-2; 7 nucleotides line up with TRBD1. Germline V gene data show CDR1 as SGDLS and CDR2 as YYNGEE. V shed 4 bases, J shed 10 bases, and the junction held 7 bases outside the gene matches. The CDR3 length is 12 residues. The CDR3 is CASSINRGVYTF. CDR3 coding DNA: TGTGCCAGCAGCATCAACAGGGGCGTCTACACCTTC.

This chain connects TRBV30 to TRBJ1-3; D possibly corresponds to TRBD1 (6 bases). Trimming took 2 bases from V and 3 from J, leaving 11 bases between them. The germline CDR1 and CDR2 sequences are GTSNPN and SVGIG (reference sequence). The CDR3 contains 14 residues. The CDR3 nucleotides read TGTGCCTGGAGTAAACAGGGCGGTGGAAACACCATATATTTT. The encoded protein is CAWSKQGGGNTIYF.

The chain recombines TRBV6-6 with TRBJ1-2; D perhaps matches TRBD1 (6 bases). The CDR3 spans 12 residues. The germline V gene has CDR1 MNHNY and CDR2 SVGAGI (reference sequence). V lost 7 bases, J lost 4 bases, and 10 bases lay in between. The CDR3 reads CASTPQGYGYTF. CDR3 DNA: TGTGCCAGCACCCCACAGGGCTATGGCTACACCTTC.

This clone showed up just once. V usage is TRBV21-1 and J usage is TRBJ2-5; TRBD1, the D gene given by the table, was not confirmed from the DNA. TRBV21-1 is termed a pseudogene. CDR3 length equals 11 residues. The CDR3 is CASCRGGTQYF. The CDR3 nucleotides are TGTGCCAGCTGCCGAGGGGGGACCCAGTACTTC.

V gene TRBV10-1 combines with J gene TRBJ1-2; 7 bases map to TRBD1. After removal of 3 bases from V and 0 bases from J, the junction contained 1 base not matched to a gene. The CDR3 is 14 residues long. Germline loops: CDR1 WNHNN, CDR2 SYGVQD (reference sequence). The CDR3 DNA sequence: TGCGCCAGCAGTGAAGGGACAGCTAACTATGGCTACACCTTC. It translates to CASSEGTANYGYTF.

This clone was seen many times. The chain recombines TRBV5-1 with TRBJ1-1; D might be TRBD1 (6 bases). The CDR3 contains 18 residues. Trimming left V 1 base short and J 0 bases short, with 19 bases between. Germline V gene sequence: CDR1 SGHRS, CDR2 YFSETQ. The CDR3 spells CASSLRGTGFLVNTEAFF. The CDR3 coding sequence is TGCGCCAGCAGCTTGAGGGGAACAGGGTTTCTGGTGAACACTGAAGCTTTCTTT.

Comment on this clone: This sample includes further DNA sequences coding for the same CDR3. This rearrangement joins TRBV2 to TRBJ1-1; possible D gene TRBD1, 6 bases. CDR3 length: 13 amino acids. Trimming pared 5 bases from V and 1 base from J, leaving 8 bases between. The V gene's germline CDR1 is SNHLY and CDR2 FYNNEI. The DNA of the CDR3 is TGTGCCAGCAGTCGGGACAAGAACACTGAAGCTTTCTTT. It specifies CASSRDKNTEAFF.

This rearrangement joins TRBV2 to TRBJ2-1; D may be TRBD2 (6 bases). Germline V lookup: CDR1 SNHLY, CDR2 FYNNEI. Trimming took off 8 bases at V and 1 base at J, with 15 bases between the two ends. The CDR3 covers 15 residues. CDR3 amino acids: CASGGSGGSYNEQFF. The CDR3 DNA sequence: TGTGCCAGCGGGGGAAGCGGAGGGTCCTACAATGAGCAGTTCTTC.

The chain uses TRBV10-3 and TRBJ2-6; 9 bases map to TRBD1. V dropped 4 bases and J dropped 1; count of bases not matched to a gene: 11. The CDR3 length is 19 residues. Per germline, CDR1 ENHRY and CDR2 SYGVKD. CDR3 sequence (DNA): TGTGCCATCAGTGGAGGAAGGGGACAGGGTGGATCTGGGGCCAACGTCCTGACTTTC. Protein: CAISGGRGQGGSGANVLTF.

The genes are TRBV11-2 and TRBJ2-5; 9 nucleotides agree with TRBD2. Trimming took 1 base from V and 2 from J; bases not matched to a gene: 8. The V gene's germline CDR1 is SGHAT and CDR2 FQNNGV. The CDR3 spans 17 residues. The chain's CDR3 is CASSLGLAAKLQETQYF. CDR3 in DNA: TGTGCCAGCAGCTTAGGACTAGCGGCCAAGTTACAAGAGACCCAGTACTTC.

The chain uses TRBV12-3 or TRBV12-4 and TRBJ1-5; D is possibly TRBD1 (6 bases). Trimming shortened V by 6 bases and J by 3 bases, and 9 bases separated the two germline ends. The CDR3 runs to 13 residues. CDR3 bases: TGTGCCAGCAGGGGGACACTCAATCAGCCCCAGCATTTT. It translates to CASRGTLNQPQHF.

This rearrangement joins TRBV2 to TRBJ2-1; D is possibly TRBD1 (5 bases). CDR3 size: 12 residues. Germline lookup yields CDR1 SNHLY and CDR2 FYNNEI. Trimming removed 7 bases at V and 8 bases at J, with 12 bases between. The CDR3, as DNA: TGTGCCAGCATGAACCTAGGGGATGAGCAGTTCTTC. Encoded protein: CASMNLGDEQFF.

J is TRBJ1-4 and V is TRBV5-1; D not certain. Trimming took off 0 bases at V and 6 bases at J, with 9 bases between the two ends. The V gene's germline CDR1 is SGHRS and CDR2 YFSETQ. The CDR3 covers 14 residues. The CDR3 DNA reads as TGCGCCAGCAGCTTGGGGAGATATGATGAAAAACTGTTTTTT. Translation: CASSLGRYDEKLFF.

The chain has TRBV5-6 and TRBJ2-3; tentatively, D is TRBD1 (6 bases). Germline CDR1 SGHDT, CDR2 YYEEEE. This CDR3 spans 18 amino acids. V lost 0 bases, J lost 2 bases, and 19 bases lay in between. The DNA of the CDR3 is TGTGCCAGCAGCTTGGATGGGGGCCCAACAGGTTACACAGATACGCAGTATTTT. It translates to CASSLDGGPTGYTDTQYF.

The chain is built from TRBV5-1 and TRBJ2-3; 9 nucleotides agree with TRBD2. Germline CDR1 SGHRS, CDR2 YFSETQ. The trim removed 4 bases at V and 0 bases at J, leaving 15 bases unmatched. CDR3 length: 19 amino acids. The CDR3 loop reads CASSLDGRGGAGSTDTQYF. Here the CDR3 DNA reads TGCGCCAGCAGCCTTGACGGGCGCGGGGGGGCAGGAAGCACAGATACGCAGTATTTT.

The chain couples TRBV9 to TRBJ1-2; 8 bases fit TRBD1. This CDR3 region has 14 residues. CDR1 and CDR2 (germline): SGDLS, YYNGEE. Trimming took 4 bases from V and 7 from J; bases not matched to a gene: 9. The CDR3 DNA reads TGTGCCAGCAGCAAAGACAGGGGAGGAGGTGGCTACACCTTC. Its translation is CASSKDRGGGGYTF.

This chain uses TRBV5-1 with TRBJ1-1; 7 bases are shared with TRBD1. Germline V lookup: CDR1 SGHRS, CDR2 YFSETQ. The V and J ends lost 3 bases and 7 bases, in that order; junction bases with no gene match: 9. The CDR3 covers 14 residues. The CDR3: CASSSTGRQGEAFF. The CDR3 coding sequence is TGCGCCAGCAGCTCGACAGGGCGACAGGGTGAAGCTTTCTTT.